This T cell receptor (beta chain) stems from a study of T cell repertoires in cytomegalovirus infection. Points from the study as a whole: The response measured ex vivo was dominated by TCR beta clonotypes (HLA-C-restricted and CMV-specific).

There are many counts of this clonotype. Its antigen is as yet unknown. TCRdb recomputed calls from the reads with MiXCR, one row per CDR3 protein. Counted here are around 280,000 distinct CDR3 sequences, roughly 13% occurring once; the ten biggest clones make up 7.5% to 10%. The receptor was isolated from a human donor in good health (CMV status not recorded). Some clones in this sample may be carry-over from other donors' samples. Specimen: PBMCs.

CDR3 amino acids: CASSPGQGVTEAFF. CDR3 DNA sequence: TGTGCCAGCAGCCCCGGACAGGGGGTCACTGAAGCTTTCTTT. The V call is TRBV7-6, the J call TRBJ1-1; the match to TRBD1 covers 10 bases. CDR1 and CDR2 from the germline V gene are SGHVS and FNYEAQ. After removal of 5 bases from V and 4 bases from J, the junction contained 4 bases not matched to a gene. This CDR3 contains 14 residues.